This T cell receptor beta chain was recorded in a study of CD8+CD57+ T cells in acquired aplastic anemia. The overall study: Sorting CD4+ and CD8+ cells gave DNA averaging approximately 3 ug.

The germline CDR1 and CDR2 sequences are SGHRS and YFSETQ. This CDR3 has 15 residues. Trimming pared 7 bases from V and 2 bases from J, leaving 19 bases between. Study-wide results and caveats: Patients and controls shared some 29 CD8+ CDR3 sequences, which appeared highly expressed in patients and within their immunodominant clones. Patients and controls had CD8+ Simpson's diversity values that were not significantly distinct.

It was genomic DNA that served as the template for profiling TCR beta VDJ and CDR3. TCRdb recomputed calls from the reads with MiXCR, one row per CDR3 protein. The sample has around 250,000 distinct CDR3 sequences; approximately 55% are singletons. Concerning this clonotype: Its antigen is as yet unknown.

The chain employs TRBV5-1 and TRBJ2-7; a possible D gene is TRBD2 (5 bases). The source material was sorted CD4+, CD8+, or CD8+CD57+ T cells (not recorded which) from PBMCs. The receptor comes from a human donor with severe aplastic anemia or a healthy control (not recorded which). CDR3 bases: TGCGCCAGCTCATTTGCCTCGGGGTCTCCCTACGAGCAGTACTTC. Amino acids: CASSFASGSPYEQYF.